This T cell receptor (beta chain) was sequenced for a study of blood T cell repertoires in COVID-19. Sequencing used immunoSEQ multiplex PCR; TCRdb keeps in-frame clones, though not all of them. The table shows around 38,000 clones, with nearly 90% occurring only once. Trimming took 3 bases from V and 7 from J, leaving 13 bases between them. The CDR3 runs 13 residues. Germline lookup yields CDR1 GTSNPN and CDR2 SVGIG (reference sequence). Material for sequencing was peripheral blood. The origin of this receptor is a man in his 60s with COVID-19, enrolled during active disease. This chain joins TRBV30 and TRBJ2-1; D is undetermined. CDR3 amino acids: CAWSLNPRNEQFF. The CDR3 bases are TGTGCCTGGAGCCTGAACCCGAGGAATGAGCAGTTCTTC.